A selection of T cell receptor beta chains follows, all from one sample in a study of cytomegalovirus exposure and HLA in healthy donors. Produced via immunoSEQ multiplex PCR; TCRdb's table is partial and in-frame only. The sample contains around 160,000 clones, 65% to 85% of which appear only once. Source material: PBMCs. These receptors came from a woman between 40 and 55 years old in good health and CMV-seropositive. Both conserved end residues are trimmed from each CDR3.

>TRBV6-1|TRBJ1-5|13
ASSEAEGAGWTQH
>TRBV18|TRBJ2-5|13
ASSPLAGGLETQY
>TRBV7-9|TRBJ2-5|12
SSSGSLSAETQY
>TRBV11-1|TRBJ1-1|11
AVGGGVNTEAF
>TRBV5-1|TRBJ2-1|15
ASSSGTSGGAQGEQF
>TRBV9|TRBJ1-3|14
ASSSNVAVSGNTIY
>TRBV18|TRBJ2-1|14
ASSPSREGSYNEQF
>TRBV6-5|TRBJ2-3|11
ASSPFYTDTQY
>TRBV5-1|TRBJ2-1|13
ASSLGGTGGYEQF
>TRBV7-9|TRBJ2-1|12
ASSSSMRPPSKF
>TRBV6-1|TRBJ2-3|9
ASSHTDTQY
>TRBV5-1|TRBJ2-1|12
ASSLGGDYNEQF
>TRBV10-2|TRBJ1-5|13
ASSQPGQGSQPQH
>TRBV7-6|TRBJ2-7|20
ASSLVPVSTGLAGGHSYEQY
>TRBV27|TRBJ2-7|11
ASSLTGSHEQY
>TRBV5-5|TRBJ2-2|15
ASSFWSSLANTGELF
>TRBV9|TRBJ2-3|14
ASSISGGAETDTQY
>TRBV9|TRBJ1-2|12
ASSTEGLGGGYT
>TRBV27|TRBJ1-2|11
ASSEQGAYGYT
>TRBV27|TRBJ1-1|13
ASSPLDRVRAEAF
>TRBV28|TRBJ2-1|10
ASSSFVNEQF
>TRBV7-3|TRBJ2-1|14
ASSSTSGGASDEQF
>TRBV9|TRBJ1-1|17
ASSPLPGQGRLVDTEAF